This TCR beta chain emerged from a study of T cells in Graves' hyperthyroidism and ophthalmopathy. The CDR3 regions of TCR beta were amplified from RNA transcripts. An initial round of RT-PCR targeting the TCR CDR3 relied on the HTBI primer set. MiXCR, run by TCRdb on the multiplex PCR reads, gives a single entry per CDR3 protein. The profile shows a few hundred thousand distinct CDR3 sequences, about 15% of them singletons. Ten or more counts support this clonotype. The V gene lost 0 bases and the J gene lost 5 bases, with 4 bases spanning the gap. The germline CDR1 and CDR2 sequences are LGHDT and YNNKEL (reference sequence). The CDR3 length is 13 residues.

The chain carries TRBV3-1 and TRBJ2-2; D remains ambiguous. The source material was blood. This clonotype originated in a woman aged 25 to 39 with Graves' hyperthyroidism. CDR3 region: CASSQERTGELFF. The CDR3 coding sequence is TGTGCCAGCAGCCAAGAAAGGACCGGGGAGCTGTTTTTT.